This T cell receptor (beta chain) is from a study of regulatory T cells in long-lasting Graves disease. Time point denoted: persistent/refractory GD, antithyroid drugs over 5 years with positive TRAb. Extracted PBMC RNA gave rise to the TCR library. Building the TCR beta libraries relied on iRepertoire HTBI primers, and CDR3 regions underwent Arm-PCR. TCRdb analysed the multiplex PCR reads with MiXCR anew, one entry per CDR3 protein. Here the sample spans some 470,000 distinct CDR3 sequences, 20% to 25% being singletons. The junction had 12 bases not matched to a gene; V was cut back by 1 base and J by 4 bases. The germline V gene has CDR1 MDHEN and CDR2 SYDVKM. The CDR3 totals 17 residues.

The source material was peripheral blood mononuclear cells (PBMCs), sampled when the disease was refractory, from a patient treated with antithyroid drugs. This TCR came from a female donor with Graves disease. The V call is TRBV28, the J call TRBJ1-2; 7 bases match TRBD1. In DNA, the CDR3 is TGTGCCAGCAGTTTATTCCCCAGACAGGGAACTATCTATGGCTACACCTTC. Translation: CASSLFPRQGTIYGYTF.